A selection of T cell receptor beta chains follows, all from one sample in a study of control samples from healthy donors and cancer patients. Using immunoSEQ multiplex PCR, the repertoire was profiled, and TCRdb retains in-frame clones only, with some absent. The sample shows about 120,000 clones, more than 75% of them seen only once. Sequencing used blood. These receptors were obtained from a woman aged 65 to 85 in good health. The CDR3 runs from the conserved cysteine through the conserved F or W. The D gene is left open where the match is weak. Only some rows state a clone size, as once, few, many or a class for expanded clones.

. TRBJ2-2 . TRBV14 TGTGCCAGCAGCCCCACAGGGATCGGGGAGCTGTTTTTT CASSPTGIGELFF
. TRBJ1-2 . TRBV5-6 TGTGCCAGCAGCTTGGGGATCAGGCCCCATGGCTACACCTTC CASSLGIRPHGYTF
. TRBJ1-1 few TRBV4-1 TGCGCCAGCAGCCAAATGATCCAGGGAAACACTGAAGCTTTCTTT CASSQMIQGNTEAFF
TRBD1 TRBJ1-1 . TRBV12-3/TRBV12-4 TGTGCCAGCAGGTCGACAGGGGGCACTGAAGCTTTCTTT CASRSTGGTEAFF
. TRBJ1-5 . TRBV7-5 TGTGCCAGAAGCTTATCGAGGGTCAATCAGCCCCAGCATTTT CARSLSRVNQPQHF
. TRBJ1-4 . TRBV12-3/TRBV12-4 TGTGCCAGCAGTGGCTGGGATAATGAAAAACTGTTTTTT CASSGWDNEKLFF
TRBD1 TRBJ1-1 . TRBV29-1 TGCAGCGTTGGACAGGGGGGGACTGAAGCTTTCTTT CSVGQGGTEAFF
. TRBJ2-1 few TRBV2 TGTGCCAGCAGTGATGTCTCCCTGGTCGAGCAGTTCTTC CASSDVSLVEQFF
. TRBJ1-6 . TRBV7-2 TGTGCCAGCAGCCTTAGCTATTCACCCCTCCACTTT CASSLSYSPLHF
TRBD2 TRBJ2-3 . TRBV29-1 TGCAGCGTTGGGCACCAGACTAGCGGGGCCTCAGATACGCAGTATTTT CSVGHQTSGASDTQYF
. TRBJ1-2 . TRBV5-4 TGTGCCAGCAGCTTGGAGACCGGGCGTGGCTACACCTTC CASSLETGRGYTF
. TRBJ2-5 . TRBV5-6 TGTGCCAGCAGCTTGGGGGGGCAAGAGACCCAGTACTTC CASSLGGQETQYF
TRBD2 TRBJ2-7 . TRBV6-1 TGTGCCAGCAGTGAGGAGGTAGCGGGGGCCTACGAGCAGTACTTC CASSEEVAGAYEQYF
. TRBJ2-2 . TRBV3-1/TRBV3-2 TGTGCCAGCAGCCAAGGGTCAGGTGGGGTTGACACCGGGGAGCTGTTTTTT CASSQGSGGVDTGELFF
. TRBJ1-5 . TRBV27 TGTGCCAGCAGTTTACGGTCCCCTGGTCAGCCCCAGCATTTT CASSLRSPGQPQHF
. TRBJ2-1 . TRBV11-3 TGTGCCAGCAGCCCTCGTGGCGGTGAGCAGTTCTTC CASSPRGGEQFF
. TRBJ1-5 . TRBV12-3/TRBV12-4 TGTGCCAGCAGTTTGCGGTTTCTAGGGCCCCAGCATTTT CASSLRFLGPQHF
. TRBJ2-5 . TRBV2 TGTGCCAGCAGTCTGTTCTCGCAAGAGACCCAGTACTTC CASSLFSQETQYF